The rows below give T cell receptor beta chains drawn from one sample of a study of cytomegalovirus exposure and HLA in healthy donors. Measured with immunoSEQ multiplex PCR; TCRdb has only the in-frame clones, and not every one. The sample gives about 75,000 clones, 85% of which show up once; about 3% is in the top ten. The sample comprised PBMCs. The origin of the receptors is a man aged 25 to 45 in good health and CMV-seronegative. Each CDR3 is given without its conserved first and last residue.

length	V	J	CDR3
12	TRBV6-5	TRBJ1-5	ASKPESSNQPQH
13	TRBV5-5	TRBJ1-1	ASSLQGEGVTEAF
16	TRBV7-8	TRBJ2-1	ASSLALISGGFYNEQF
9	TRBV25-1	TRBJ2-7	ASSAGYEQY
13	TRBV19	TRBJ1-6	ASSPAGGGYSPLH
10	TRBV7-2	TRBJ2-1	ASSLSGTREF
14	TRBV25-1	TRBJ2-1	ASSEYAGFSYNEQF
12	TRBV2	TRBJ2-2	ASSERWLAGELF
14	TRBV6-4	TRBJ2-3	ASSDVAGSTTDTQY
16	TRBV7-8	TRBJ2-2	ASSLASGRAGDTGELF
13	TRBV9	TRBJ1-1	ASSVGRGGQTEAF
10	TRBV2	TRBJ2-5	ASSGRAETQY
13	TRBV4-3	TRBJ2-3	ASSQEWGRRDTQY
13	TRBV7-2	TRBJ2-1	ASSLREGRNNEQF
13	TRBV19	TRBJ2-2	ASQTGTGDTGELF
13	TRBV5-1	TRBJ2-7	ASSPRGEPSYEQY
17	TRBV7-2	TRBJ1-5	ASSFFSFGRQGENQPQH
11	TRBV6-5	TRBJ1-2	ASSRTRDYGYT
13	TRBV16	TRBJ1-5	ASSQSRGGRQPQH
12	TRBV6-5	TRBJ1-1	ASSLNTRNTEAF
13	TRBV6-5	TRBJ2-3	ASSYRAGVWDTQY
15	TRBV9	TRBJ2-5	ASSAGGTPGLQETQY
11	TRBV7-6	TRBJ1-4	ASSQNRNEKLF
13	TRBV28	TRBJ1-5	ASSSGGRGNQPQH
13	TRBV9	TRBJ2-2	ASSFVSRNTGELF
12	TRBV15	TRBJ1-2	ATSPGGTNYGYT
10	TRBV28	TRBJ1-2	ASSSGVEGYT
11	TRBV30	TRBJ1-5	AWKRDSNQPQH
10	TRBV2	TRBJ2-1	ASFGGANEQF